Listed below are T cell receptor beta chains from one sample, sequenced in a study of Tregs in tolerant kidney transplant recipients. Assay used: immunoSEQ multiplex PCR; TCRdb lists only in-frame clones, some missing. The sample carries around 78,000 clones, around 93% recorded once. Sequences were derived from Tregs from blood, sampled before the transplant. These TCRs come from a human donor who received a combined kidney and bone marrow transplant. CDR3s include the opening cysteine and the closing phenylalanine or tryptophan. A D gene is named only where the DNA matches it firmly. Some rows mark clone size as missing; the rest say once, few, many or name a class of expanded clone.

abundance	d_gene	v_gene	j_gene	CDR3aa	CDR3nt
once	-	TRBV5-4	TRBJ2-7	CASSPVPGQASYEQYF	TGTGCCAGCAGCCCCGTACCGGGACAAGCCTCCTACGAGCAGTACTTC
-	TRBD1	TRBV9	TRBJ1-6	CASGQGSGLNNSPLHF	TGTGCCAGCGGACAGGGATCGGGACTTAATAATTCACCCCTCCACTTT
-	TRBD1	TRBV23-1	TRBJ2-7	CASSTDRGVAATEQYF	TGCGCCAGCAGTACCGACAGGGGGGTAGCGGCGACCGAGCAGTACTTC
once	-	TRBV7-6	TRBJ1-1	CASSLRDSREAFF	TGTGCCAGCAGCCTACGTGACAGCCGTGAAGCTTTCTTT
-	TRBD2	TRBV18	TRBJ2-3	CASSKGLANTDTQYF	TGTGCCAGCTCTAAGGGACTAGCGAACACAGATACGCAGTATTTT
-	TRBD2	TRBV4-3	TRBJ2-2	CASSQDWGLAGGWGTGELFF	TGCGCCAGCAGCCAAGATTGGGGACTAGCGGGAGGGTGGGGGACCGGGGAGCTGTTTTTT
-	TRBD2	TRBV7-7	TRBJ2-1	CASSPQGTSGYNEQFF	TGTGCTAGCAGCCCGCAGGGGACTAGCGGTTACAATGAGCAGTTCTTC
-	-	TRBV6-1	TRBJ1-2	CASTIRSGGLLGYTF	TGTGCCAGCACGATTCGGTCGGGGGGGCTTCTTGGCTACACCTTC
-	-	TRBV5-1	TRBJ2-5	CASSLVGQARGETQYF	TGCGCCAGCAGCTTGGTGGGTCAGGCCAGGGGAGAGACCCAGTACTTC
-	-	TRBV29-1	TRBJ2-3	CSVTTSSSTDTQYF	TGCAGCGTCACGACTAGTTCTTCAACAGATACGCAGTATTTT
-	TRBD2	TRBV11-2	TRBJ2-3	CASTPRGGGLAVTDTQYF	TGTGCCAGCACTCCCCGGGGGGGTGGACTAGCTGTCACGGATACGCAGTATTTT
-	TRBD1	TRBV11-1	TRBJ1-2	CASSLDGTGVGGYTF	TGTGCCAGCAGCTTAGACGGGACAGGGGTCGGCGGCTACACCTTC
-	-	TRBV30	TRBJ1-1	CAWSVRSQAFF	TGTGCCTGGAGTGTGAGGAGTCAAGCTTTCTTT